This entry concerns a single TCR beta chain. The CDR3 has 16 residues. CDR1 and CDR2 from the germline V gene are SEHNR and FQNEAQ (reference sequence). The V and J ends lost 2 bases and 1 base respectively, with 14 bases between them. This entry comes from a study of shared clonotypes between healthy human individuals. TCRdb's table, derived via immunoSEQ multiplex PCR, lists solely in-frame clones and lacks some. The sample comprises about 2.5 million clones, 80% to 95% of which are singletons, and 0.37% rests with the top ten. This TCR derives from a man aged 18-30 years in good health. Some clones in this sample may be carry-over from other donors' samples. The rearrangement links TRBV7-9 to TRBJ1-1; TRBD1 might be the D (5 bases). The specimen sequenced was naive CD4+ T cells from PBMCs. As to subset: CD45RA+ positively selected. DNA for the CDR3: TGTGCCAGCAGCTTATGGCGAGGGGCGGGGAACACTGAAGCTTTCTTT. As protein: CASSLWRGAGNTEAFF.